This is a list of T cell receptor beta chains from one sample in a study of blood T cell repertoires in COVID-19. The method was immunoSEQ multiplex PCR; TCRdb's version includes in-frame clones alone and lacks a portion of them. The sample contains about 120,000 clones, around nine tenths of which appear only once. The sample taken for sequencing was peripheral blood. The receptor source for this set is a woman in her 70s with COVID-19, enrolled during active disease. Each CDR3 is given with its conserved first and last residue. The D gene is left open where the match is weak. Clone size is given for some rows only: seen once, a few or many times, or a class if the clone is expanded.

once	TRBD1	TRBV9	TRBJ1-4	CASSVGESGTGQEKLFF	TGTGCCAGCAGCGTAGGGGAGAGCGGGACAGGGCAAGAAAAACTGTTTTTT
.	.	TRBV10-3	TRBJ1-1	CAIKQGLLAFF	TGTGCCATCAAGCAGGGGCTTTTGGCTTTCTTT
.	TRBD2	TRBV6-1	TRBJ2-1	CASSGQIAGGPFGNEQFF	TGTGCCAGCAGTGGACAAATAGCGGGGGGCCCCTTCGGGAATGAGCAGTTCTTC
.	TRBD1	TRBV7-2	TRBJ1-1	CASSLDRGRTEAFF	TGTGCCAGCAGCTTAGACAGGGGGAGAACTGAAGCTTTCTTT
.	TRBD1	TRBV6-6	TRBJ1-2	CASSYPQGRHYGYTF	TGTGCCAGCAGTTACCCACAGGGGAGGCACTATGGCTACACCTTC
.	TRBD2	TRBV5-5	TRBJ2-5	CASSLGGGGRETQYF	TGTGCCAGCAGCCTTGGCGGGGGAGGACGAGAGACCCAGTACTTC
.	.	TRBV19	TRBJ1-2	CASSNSYQGNPYGYTF	TGTGCCAGTAGTAACTCATACCAGGGGAATCCCTATGGCTACACCTTC
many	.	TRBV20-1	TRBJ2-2	CSASGRNTGELFF	TGCAGTGCTAGTGGCAGGAACACCGGGGAGCTGTTTTTT
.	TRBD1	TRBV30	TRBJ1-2	CAWRDDRGYGYTF	TGTGCCTGGAGAGATGACAGGGGGTATGGCTACACCTTC
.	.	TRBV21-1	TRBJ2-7	CASRYEQYF	TGTGCCAGCCGCTACGAGCAGTACTTC
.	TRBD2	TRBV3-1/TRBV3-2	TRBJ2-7	CASSQASGGTYEQYF	TGTGCCAGCAGCCAAGCTAGCGGGGGAACCTACGAGCAGTACTTC
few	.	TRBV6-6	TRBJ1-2	CASSPGVNYGYTF	TGTGCCAGCAGTCCAGGGGTTAATTATGGCTACACCTTC
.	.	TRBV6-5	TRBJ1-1	CASSLDKATEAFF	TGTGCCAGCAGTCTCGACAAAGCCACTGAAGCTTTCTTT
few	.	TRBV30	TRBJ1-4	CAWSAWGGWTTNEKLFF	TGTGCCTGGAGTGCGTGGGGGGGGTGGACAACTAATGAAAAACTGTTTTTT
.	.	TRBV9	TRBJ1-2	CASSVELQGYGYTF	TGTGCCAGCAGCGTCGAACTACAGGGTTATGGCTACACCTTC
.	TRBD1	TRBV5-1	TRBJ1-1	CASSFTGQGARDTEAFF	TGCGCCAGCAGCTTTACGGGACAGGGGGCGCGGGACACTGAAGCTTTCTTT
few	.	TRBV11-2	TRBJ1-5	CASSTRTGPGQPQHF	TGTGCCAGCAGCACTCGTACAGGGCCGGGGCAGCCCCAGCATTTT
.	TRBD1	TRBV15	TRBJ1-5	CATSRGTGGNQPQHF	TGTGCCACCAGCAGAGGGACAGGGGGTAATCAGCCCCAGCATTTT
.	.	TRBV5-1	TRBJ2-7	CASSFQGVYEQYF	TGCGCCAGCAGCTTCCAGGGTGTCTACGAGCAGTACTTC
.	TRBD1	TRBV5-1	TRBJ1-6	CASKGQGGSPLHF	TGCGCAAGCAAGGGACAGGGAGGTTCACCCCTCCACTTT
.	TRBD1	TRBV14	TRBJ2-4	CASSPTGGGRRIQYF	TGTGCCAGCAGCCCGACAGGGGGCGGAAGAAGGATTCAGTACTTC
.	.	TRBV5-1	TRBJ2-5	CASSTTRGETQYF	TGCGCCAGCAGCACAACTAGAGGGGAGACCCAGTACTTC
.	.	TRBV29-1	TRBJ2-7	CSVGNNNRPIRPSYEQYF	TGCAGCGTCGGGAATAATAACCGCCCGATTAGGCCCTCCTACGAGCAGTACTTC
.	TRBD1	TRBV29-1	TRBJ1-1	CSVEDLRGTGKKSTRIGEAFF	TGCAGCGTTGAAGATCTTCGCGGGACAGGGAAGAAATCTACGAGGATAGGTGAAGCTTTCTTT
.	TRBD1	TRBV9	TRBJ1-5	CASSFPGQGGLRVSNQPQHF	TGTGCCAGCAGCTTCCCGGGACAGGGGGGACTAAGGGTGAGCAATCAGCCCCAGCATTTT
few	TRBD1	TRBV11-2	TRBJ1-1	CASSVDRDTEAFF	TGTGCCAGCAGCGTGGACAGGGACACTGAAGCTTTCTTT
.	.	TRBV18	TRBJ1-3	CASSPTGMGLFKNTIYF	TGTGCCAGCTCACCCACCGGAATGGGGCTTTTCAAAAACACCATATATTTT
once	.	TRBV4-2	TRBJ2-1	CASSQPPGSSYNEQFF	TGTGCCAGCAGCCAGCCTCCGGGGAGCTCCTACAATGAGCAGTTCTTC
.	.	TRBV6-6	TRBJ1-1	CASSFPGNTEAFF	TGTGCCAGCAGTTTTCCAGGGAACACTGAAGCTTTCTTT